This TCR beta chain was sequenced for a study of blood T cell repertoires in COVID-19. Background on the study: The United States, Italy and Spain were the sources of the acute and convalescent COVID-19 samples. PBMCs, B-cell-depleted T cells, or T cells provided the cDNA or gDNA that made up the material.

The data were produced by immunoSEQ multiplex PCR, yet TCRdb's version contains in-frame clones alone and is incomplete. Altogether around 50,000 clones are present, 90% being singletons, with the ten largest covering roughly 19%. Sequenced input: peripheral blood. The receptor was derived from a man between 70 and 80 years old with active COVID-19.

CDR3 bases: TGTGCCAGCAGGGGGACAGCGTATGGCTACACCTTC. Translation: CASRGTAYGYTF. The rearrangement joins TRBV5-6 to TRBJ1-2, with 7 nucleotides matching TRBD1. V shed 5 bases and J 5 bases; nucleotides not matched to a gene: 3. Per germline, CDR1 SGHDT and CDR2 YYEEEE. This CDR3 has 12 residues.